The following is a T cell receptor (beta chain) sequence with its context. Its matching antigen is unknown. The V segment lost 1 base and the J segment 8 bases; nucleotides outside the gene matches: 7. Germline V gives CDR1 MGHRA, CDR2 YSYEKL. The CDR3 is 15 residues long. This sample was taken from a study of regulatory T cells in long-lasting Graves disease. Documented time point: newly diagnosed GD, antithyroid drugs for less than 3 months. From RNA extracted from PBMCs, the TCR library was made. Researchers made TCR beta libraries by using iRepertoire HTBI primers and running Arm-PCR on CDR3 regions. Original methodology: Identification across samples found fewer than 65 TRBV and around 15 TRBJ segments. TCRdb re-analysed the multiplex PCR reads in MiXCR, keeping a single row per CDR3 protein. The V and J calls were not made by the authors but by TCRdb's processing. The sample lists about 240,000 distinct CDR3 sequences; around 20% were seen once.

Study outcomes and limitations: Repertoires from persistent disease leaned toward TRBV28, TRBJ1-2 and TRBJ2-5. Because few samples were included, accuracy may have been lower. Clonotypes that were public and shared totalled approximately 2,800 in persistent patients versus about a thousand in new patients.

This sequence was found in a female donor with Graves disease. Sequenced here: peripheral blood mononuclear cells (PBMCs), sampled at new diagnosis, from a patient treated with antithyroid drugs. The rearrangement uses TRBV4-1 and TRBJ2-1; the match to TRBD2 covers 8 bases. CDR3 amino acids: CASSQGSGGTDEQFF. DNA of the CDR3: TGCGCCAGCAGCCAAGGGTCGGGGGGGACCGATGAGCAGTTCTTC.